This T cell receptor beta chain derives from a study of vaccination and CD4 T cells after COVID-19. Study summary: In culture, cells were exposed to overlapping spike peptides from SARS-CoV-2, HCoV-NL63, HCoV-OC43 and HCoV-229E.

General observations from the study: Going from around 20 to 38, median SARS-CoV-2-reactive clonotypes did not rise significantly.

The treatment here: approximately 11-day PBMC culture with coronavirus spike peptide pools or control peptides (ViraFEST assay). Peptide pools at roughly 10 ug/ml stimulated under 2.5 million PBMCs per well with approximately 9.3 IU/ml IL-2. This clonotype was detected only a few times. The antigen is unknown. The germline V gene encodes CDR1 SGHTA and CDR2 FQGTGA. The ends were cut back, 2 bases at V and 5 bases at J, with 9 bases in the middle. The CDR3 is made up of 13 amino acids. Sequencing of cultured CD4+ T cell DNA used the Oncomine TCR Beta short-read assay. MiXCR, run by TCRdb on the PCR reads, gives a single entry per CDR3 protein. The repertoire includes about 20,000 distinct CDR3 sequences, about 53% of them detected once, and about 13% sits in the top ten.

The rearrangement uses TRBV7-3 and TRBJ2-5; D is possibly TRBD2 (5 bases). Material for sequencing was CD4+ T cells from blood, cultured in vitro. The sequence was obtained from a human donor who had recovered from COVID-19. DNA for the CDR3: TGTGCCAGCAGCTTAGGGAGCAGGGAGACCCAGTACTTC. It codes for CASSLGSRETQYF.